This TCR beta chain derives from a study of blood T cell repertoires in COVID-19. At the level of the study: There were acute and convalescent COVID-19 samples, and they came from the United States, Italy and Spain. T cells, B-cell-depleted T cells, or PBMCs supplied cDNA or gDNA.

The CDR3 is 12 amino acids. V was trimmed by 7 bases and J by 6 bases, leaving 13 bases between them. Germline V gene lookup returns CDR1 MDHEN and CDR2 SYDVKM. Methods used by the authors: Cell counts per sample came from amplifying reference gene primers. This table comes from immunoSEQ multiplex PCR, and its TCRdb copy is limited to in-frame clones, with some not included. From that table come the V and J calls and clone size; the DNA was used to work out D and trimming. The profile shows fewer than 90,000 clones, approximately 80% of them singletons. Material: peripheral blood. The TCR sequence derives from a human donor in a cohort sampled during active COVID-19. V and J are TRBV28 and TRBJ2-7, with D perhaps TRBD1 (6 bases). The CDR3 DNA sequence: TGTGCCAGCATCTTAGGACAGTGCGAGCAGTACTTC. Translation: CASILGQCEQYF.